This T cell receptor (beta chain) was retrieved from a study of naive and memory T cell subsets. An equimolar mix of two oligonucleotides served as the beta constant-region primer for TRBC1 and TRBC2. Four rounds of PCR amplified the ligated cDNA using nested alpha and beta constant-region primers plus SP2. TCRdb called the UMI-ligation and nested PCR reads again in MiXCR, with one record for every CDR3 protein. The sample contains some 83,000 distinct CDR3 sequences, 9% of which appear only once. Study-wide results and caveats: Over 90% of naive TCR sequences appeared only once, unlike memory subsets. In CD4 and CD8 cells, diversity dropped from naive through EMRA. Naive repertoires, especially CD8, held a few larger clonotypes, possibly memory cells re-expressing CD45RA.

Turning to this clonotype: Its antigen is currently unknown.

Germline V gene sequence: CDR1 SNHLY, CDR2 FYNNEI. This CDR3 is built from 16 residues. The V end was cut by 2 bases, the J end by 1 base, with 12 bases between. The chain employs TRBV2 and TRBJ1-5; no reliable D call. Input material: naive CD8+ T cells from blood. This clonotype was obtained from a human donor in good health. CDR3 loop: CASSELGGASNQPQHF. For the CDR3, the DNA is TGTGCCAGCAGTGAACTGGGTGGAGCGAGCAATCAGCCCCAGCATTTT.